This is a list of T cell receptor beta chains from one sample in a study of T cell repertoires in cytomegalovirus infection. MiXCR, run by TCRdb on the reads, gives a single entry per CDR3 protein. The profile shows 560,000 or so distinct CDR3 sequences, more than 15% of them singletons. Sequencing input: CD8+ T cells from PBMCs. The receptors were sampled from a human donor in good health (CMV status not recorded). Some clones in this sample may be carry-over from other donors' samples. The CDR3 runs from the conserved cysteine through the conserved F or W. D genes are given only for firm matches. Size values are once, few and many counts, or a class for expanded clones, and some rows have none.

V: TRBV14
size: -
J: TRBJ2-7
D: -
CDR3: CASGPSYEQYF
DNA: TGTGCCAGCGGACCTTCCTACGAGCAGTACTTC

V: TRBV5-6
size: many
J: TRBJ1-1
D: -
CDR3: CASSPTGLGDTEAFF
DNA: TGTGCCAGCAGCCCAACGGGACTCGGGGACACTGAAGCTTTCTTT

V: TRBV12-3/TRBV12-4
size: -
J: TRBJ2-3
D: TRBD2
CDR3: CASSSVAGGPADTQYF
DNA: TGTGCCAGCAGTTCCGTAGCGGGAGGGCCGGCAGATACGCAGTATTTT

V: TRBV6-1
size: many
J: TRBJ1-2
D: -
CDR3: CASSEAFDRTYGYTF
DNA: TGTGCCAGCAGTGAAGCGTTCGACAGGACGTATGGCTACACCTTC

V: TRBV28
size: -
J: TRBJ2-3
D: TRBD1
CDR3: CASLDRGLLRDTQYF
DNA: TGTGCCAGCCTAGACAGGGGGCTTTTGAGAGATACGCAGTATTTT

V: TRBV27
size: -
J: TRBJ2-1
D: -
CDR3: CASSPSQGLSYNEQFF
DNA: TGTGCCAGCAGTCCCTCACAGGGACTCTCCTACAATGAGCAGTTCTTC

V: TRBV5-6
size: -
J: TRBJ1-2
D: TRBD1
CDR3: CASSLERDRGKYGYTF
DNA: TGTGCCAGCAGCTTGGAGCGAGACAGGGGAAAGTATGGCTACACCTTC

V: TRBV11-2
size: -
J: TRBJ2-2
D: TRBD1
CDR3: CASSLSGQGHWELFF
DNA: TGTGCCAGCAGCTTAAGTGGACAGGGGCATTGGGAGCTGTTTTTT

V: TRBV7-6
size: -
J: TRBJ2-7
D: -
CDR3: CASSLERTAYEQYF
DNA: TGTGCCAGCAGCTTAGAACGGACTGCCTACGAGCAGTACTTC

V: TRBV9
size: -
J: TRBJ1-5
D: -
CDR3: CASSNGTYSNQPQHF
DNA: TGTGCCAGCAGCAACGGGACATATAGCAATCAGCCCCAGCATTTT

V: TRBV27
size: -
J: TRBJ1-2
D: -
CDR3: CASSREGTIYGYTF
DNA: TGTGCCAGCAGTAGAGAGGGGACAATCTATGGCTACACCTTC

V: TRBV9
size: -
J: TRBJ1-2
D: -
CDR3: CASSVVEGQYGYTF
DNA: TGTGCCAGCAGCGTAGTGGAGGGGCAATATGGCTACACCTTC

V: TRBV6-6
size: few
J: TRBJ2-7
D: -
CDR3: CASSDEGGIRYEQYF
DNA: TGTGCCAGCAGTGACGAGGGGGGGATTCGCTACGAGCAGTACTTC

V: TRBV5-6
size: -
J: TRBJ1-5
D: -
CDR3: CASSLWRPGAQPQHF
DNA: TGTGCCAGCAGCTTGTGGAGGCCAGGGGCACAGCCCCAGCATTTT

V: TRBV20-1
size: -
J: TRBJ2-5
D: -
CDR3: CSARNTGQQETQYF
DNA: TGCAGTGCTAGAAATACGGGACAACAAGAGACCCAGTACTTC

V: TRBV11-3
size: many
J: TRBJ2-3
D: -
CDR3: CASSPTRASTDTQYF
DNA: TGTGCCAGCAGCCCCACCAGGGCCAGCACAGATACGCAGTATTTT

V: TRBV15
size: few
J: TRBJ1-5
D: -
CDR3: CATSRDIQPQHF
DNA: TGTGCCACCAGCAGAGATATCCAGCCCCAGCATTTT

V: TRBV7-2
size: -
J: TRBJ2-1
D: -
CDR3: CESSSHVGIGFF
DNA: TGTGAAAGCAGCTCCCATGTTGGGATCGGGTTCTTC

V: TRBV4-1
size: -
J: TRBJ2-7
D: TRBD2
CDR3: CASSPLAGADEQYF
DNA: TGCGCCAGCAGCCCACTAGCGGGAGCAGACGAGCAGTACTTC

V: TRBV2
size: -
J: TRBJ1-1
D: -
CDR3: CASSEAGRNTEAFF
DNA: TGTGCCAGCAGTGAAGCGGGACGGAACACTGAAGCTTTCTTT

V: TRBV5-6
size: -
J: TRBJ1-1
D: -
CDR3: CASSDARPTEAFF
DNA: TGTGCCAGCAGCGACGCAAGGCCCACTGAAGCTTTCTTT

V: TRBV19
size: many
J: TRBJ2-7
D: -
CDR3: CASSSGGYYEQYF
DNA: TGTGCCAGTAGTTCCGGCGGTTACTACGAGCAGTACTTC

V: TRBV7-6
size: few
J: TRBJ2-1
D: -
CDR3: CASSQGGQRNEQFF
DNA: TGTGCCAGCAGCCAGGGGGGACAGAGAAATGAGCAGTTCTTC

V: TRBV20-1
size: -
J: TRBJ2-1
D: TRBD2
CDR3: CSADPTTSGIVLSEQFF
DNA: TGCAGTGCGGACCCGACGACTAGCGGGATAGTTCTGAGTGAGCAGTTCTTC